This T cell receptor beta chain emerged from a study of cytomegalovirus exposure and HLA in healthy donors. The PCR had 60 Vbeta and 13 Jbeta primers. Only in-frame clones appear in the TCRdb table, and some are missing; sequencing was by immunoSEQ multiplex PCR. The sample consists of roughly 190,000 clones, 75% to 80% of them appearing once. Deletions cut 7 bases from V and 3 bases from J, with 16 bases between. The CDR3 totals 14 residues. In germline, CDR1 is SNHLY, CDR2 FYNNEI. Points from the study as a whole: TRBV6-2, TRBV6-3 and some other V segments were unresolvable in 87-base-pair reads. A later analysis found common viral pathogens apparently linked to several of the most significant clusters. The Asian-associated ancestry cluster reportedly had fewer N-insertions than the roughly 670-donor mean in a later analysis. Later analysis identified a missense DCLRE1C variant that was linked to TCR beta V- and J-gene trimming.

For this clone: Its antigen remains unknown.

Sample: PBMCs. The sequence was obtained from a woman aged 25 to 39 in good health and CMV-seropositive. The genes are TRBV2 and TRBJ2-7, with D possibly matching TRBD2 (5 bases). In nucleotides, the CDR3 is TGTGCCAGCAAATTTAACAGAGGGTACTACGAGCAGTACTTC. This codes for CASKFNRGYYEQYF.